Only a few counts were recorded for the clone carrying this TCR beta chain. This sample is part of a study of blood T cells in healthy people across ages. A J-beta primer mix and a sample-barcoded 5' primer were used in a second PCR of about 6 to 12 cycles. One entry per CDR3 protein results from TCRdb running MiXCR on the 5' RACE reads. The table lists 800,000 to 950,000 distinct CDR3 sequences, 29% of them singletons. Per germline, CDR1 SQVTM and CDR2 ANQGSEA. This CDR3 comprises 10 residues. With 3 bases removed from V and 8 bases from J, the gap between germline ends came to 7 bases. This sample also belongs to another study, concerning T cells of mothers and their children. Per that study: Per mother, over 9 million TCR beta CDR3 reads were obtained; per child, roughly 2.9 million.

V is TRBV29-1 and J is TRBJ1-2, with D unresolved. This TCR derives from a middle-aged woman in good health. Sequenced sample: blood. Here the CDR3 reads CSVEYNGYTF. The CDR3 DNA sequence: TGCAGCGTTGAGTATAACGGCTACACCTTC.